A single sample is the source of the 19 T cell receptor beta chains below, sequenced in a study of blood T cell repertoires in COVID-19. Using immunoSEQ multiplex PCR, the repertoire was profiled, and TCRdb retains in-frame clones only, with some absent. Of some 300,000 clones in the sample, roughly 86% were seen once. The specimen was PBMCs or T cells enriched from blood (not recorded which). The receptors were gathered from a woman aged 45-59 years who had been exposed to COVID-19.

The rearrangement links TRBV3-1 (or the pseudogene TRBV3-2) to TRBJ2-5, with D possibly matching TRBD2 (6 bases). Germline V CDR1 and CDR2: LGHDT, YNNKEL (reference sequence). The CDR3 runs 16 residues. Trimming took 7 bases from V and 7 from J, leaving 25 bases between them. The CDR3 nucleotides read TGTGCCAGCACCGAGCGGAGGACTACCACCACGAGGACCCAGTACTTC. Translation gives CASTERRTTTTRTQYF.

Written as DNA, the CDR3 is TGCAGCGTTGAGCAGAGAGGCACTGAAGCTTTCTTT. Translating it yields CSVEQRGTEAFF. V is TRBV29-1 and J is TRBJ1-1; D gene unclear. The CDR3 runs to 12 residues. Trimming took 3 bases from V and 4 from J, leaving 9 bases between them. The germline V gene encodes CDR1 SQVTM and CDR2 ANQGSEA.

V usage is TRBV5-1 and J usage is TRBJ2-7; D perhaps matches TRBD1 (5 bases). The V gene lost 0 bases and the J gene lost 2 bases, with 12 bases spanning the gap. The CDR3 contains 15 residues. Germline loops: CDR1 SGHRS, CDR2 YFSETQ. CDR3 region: CASSLVSPGPYEQYF. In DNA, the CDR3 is TGCGCCAGCAGCTTGGTTTCGCCAGGGCCCTACGAGCAGTACTTC. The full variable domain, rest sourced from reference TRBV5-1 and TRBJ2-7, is KAGVTQTPRYLIKTRGQQVTLSCSPISGHRSVSWYQQTPGQGLQFLFEYFSETQRNKGNFPGRFSGRQFSNSRSEMNVSTLELGDSALYLCASSLVSPGPYEQYFGPGTRLTVT.

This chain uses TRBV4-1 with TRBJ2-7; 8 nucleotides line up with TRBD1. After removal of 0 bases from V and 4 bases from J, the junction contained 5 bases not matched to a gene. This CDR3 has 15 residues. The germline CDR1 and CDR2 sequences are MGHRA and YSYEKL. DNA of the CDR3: TGCGCCAGCAGCCAAGAGGACAGGGTTGCGTACGAGCAGTACTTC. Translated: CASSQEDRVAYEQYF.

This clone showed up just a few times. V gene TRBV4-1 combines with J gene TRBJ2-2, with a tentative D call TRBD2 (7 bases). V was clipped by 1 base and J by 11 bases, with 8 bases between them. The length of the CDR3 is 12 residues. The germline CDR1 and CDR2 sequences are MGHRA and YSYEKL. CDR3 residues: CASSQGGGELFF. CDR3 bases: TGCGCCAGCAGCCAAGGCGGGGGCGAGCTGTTTTTT.

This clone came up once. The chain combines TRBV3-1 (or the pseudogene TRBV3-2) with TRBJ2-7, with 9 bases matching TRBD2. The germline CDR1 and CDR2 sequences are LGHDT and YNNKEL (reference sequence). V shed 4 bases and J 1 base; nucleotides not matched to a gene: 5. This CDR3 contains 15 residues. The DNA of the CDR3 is TGTGCCAGCAGCCTCTCAGCGGGGGGTTCCTACGAGCAGTACTTC. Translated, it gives CASSLSAGGSYEQYF.

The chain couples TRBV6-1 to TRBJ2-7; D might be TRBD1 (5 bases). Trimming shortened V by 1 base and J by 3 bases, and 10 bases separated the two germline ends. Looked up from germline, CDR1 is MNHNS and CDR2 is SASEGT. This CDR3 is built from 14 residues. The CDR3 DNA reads TGTGCCAGCAGTGAAGACGGACACCTCTACGAGCAGTACTTC. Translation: CASSEDGHLYEQYF.

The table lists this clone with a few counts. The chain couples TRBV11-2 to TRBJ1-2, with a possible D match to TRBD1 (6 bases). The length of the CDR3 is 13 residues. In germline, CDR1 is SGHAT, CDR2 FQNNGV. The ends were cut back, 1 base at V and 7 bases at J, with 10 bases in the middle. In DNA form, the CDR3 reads TGTGCCAGCAGCTTAGCAGGGGCTGGTGGCTACACCTTC. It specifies CASSLAGAGGYTF. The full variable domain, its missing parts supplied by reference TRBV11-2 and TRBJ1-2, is EAGVAQSPRYKIIEKRQSVAFWCNPISGHATLYWYQQILGQGPKLLIQFQNNGVVDDSQLPKDRFSAERLKGVDSTLKIQPAKLEDSAVYLCASSLAGAGGYTFGSGTRLTVV.

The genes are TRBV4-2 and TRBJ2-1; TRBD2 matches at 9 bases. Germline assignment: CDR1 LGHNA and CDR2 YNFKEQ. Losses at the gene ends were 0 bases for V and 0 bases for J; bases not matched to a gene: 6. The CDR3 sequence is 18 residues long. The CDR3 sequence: CASSQEELAGYSYNEQFF. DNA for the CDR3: TGTGCCAGCAGCCAAGAAGAACTAGCGGGCTACTCCTACAATGAGCAGTTCTTC.

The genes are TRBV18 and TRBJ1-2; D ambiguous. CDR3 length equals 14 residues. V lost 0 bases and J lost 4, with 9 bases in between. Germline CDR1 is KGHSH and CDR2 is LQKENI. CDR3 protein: CASSPPSLLYGYTF. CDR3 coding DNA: TGTGCCAGCTCACCACCGTCACTGCTCTATGGCTACACCTTC.

The CDR3 spells CASSLDQPGQGKLFF. The CDR3 DNA reads as TGCGCCAGCAGCTTAGACCAACCGGGACAGGGAAAACTGTTTTTT. This sequence joins TRBV5-1 and TRBJ1-4, with 9 bases lining up with TRBD1. The ends lost 2 bases at V and 10 bases at J; junction bases unmatched: 9. CDR1 is SGHRS, CDR2 YFSETQ, per germline. This CDR3 has 15 amino acids.

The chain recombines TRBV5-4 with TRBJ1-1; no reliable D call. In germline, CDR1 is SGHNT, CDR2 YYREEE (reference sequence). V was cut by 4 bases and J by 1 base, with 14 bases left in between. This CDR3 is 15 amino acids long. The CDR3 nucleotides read TGTGCCAGCAGCCCGGAGAGGGCGCGGAACACTGAAGCTTTCTTT. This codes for CASSPERARNTEAFF.

DNA for the CDR3: TGTGCCATCAGAACTAGCGGGGGGGGGAACAATGAGCAGTTCTTC. Protein sequence: CAIRTSGGGNNEQFF. This chain uses TRBV10-3 with TRBJ2-1, with 13 nucleotides matching TRBD2. This CDR3 comprises 15 residues. Per the germline V gene, CDR1 is ENHRY and CDR2 is SYGVKD. The V gene end was trimmed by 6 bases and the J gene end by 5 bases; junction bases not matched to a gene: 4.

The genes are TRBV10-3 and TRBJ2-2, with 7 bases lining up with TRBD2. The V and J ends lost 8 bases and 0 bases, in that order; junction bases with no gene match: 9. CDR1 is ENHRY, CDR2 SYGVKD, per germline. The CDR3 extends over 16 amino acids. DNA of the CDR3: TGTGCCATCGGAGTCCTGGGAGGGACGAACACCGGGGAGCTGTTTTTT. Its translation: CAIGVLGGTNTGELFF.

CDR3 amino acids: CSARWDNPNYGYTF. In DNA, the CDR3 is TGCAGCGCCCGGTGGGACAACCCTAACTATGGCTACACCTTC. This rearrangement joins TRBV29-1 to TRBJ1-2, with D tentatively TRBD1 (6 bases). Between the trimmed V and J ends, which lost 7 bases and 0 bases, there was a span of 15 bases. The CDR3 has 14 residues. Germline V gives CDR1 SQVTM, CDR2 ANQGSEA.

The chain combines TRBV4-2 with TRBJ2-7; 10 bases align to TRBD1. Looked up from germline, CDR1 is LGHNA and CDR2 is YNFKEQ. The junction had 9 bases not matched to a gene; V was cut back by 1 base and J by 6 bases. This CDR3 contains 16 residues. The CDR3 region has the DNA TGTGCCAGCAGCCAAGTTGAGGTGGACAGGGGGTCCGAGCAGTACTTC. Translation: CASSQVEVDRGSEQYF.

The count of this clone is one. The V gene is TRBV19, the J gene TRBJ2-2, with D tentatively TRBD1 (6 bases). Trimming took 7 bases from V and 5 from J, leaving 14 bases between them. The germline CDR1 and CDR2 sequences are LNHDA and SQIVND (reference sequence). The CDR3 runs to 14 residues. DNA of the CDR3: TGTGCCAGTAACGAACAGGGAGTAACCGGGGAGCTGTTTTTT. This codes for CASNEQGVTGELFF.

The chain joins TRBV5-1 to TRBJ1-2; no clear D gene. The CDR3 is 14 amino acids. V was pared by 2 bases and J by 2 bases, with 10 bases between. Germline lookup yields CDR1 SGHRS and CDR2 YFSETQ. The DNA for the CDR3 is TGCGCCAGCAGCTTCGGGGAGGTGAACTATGGCTACACCTTC. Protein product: CASSFGEVNYGYTF.

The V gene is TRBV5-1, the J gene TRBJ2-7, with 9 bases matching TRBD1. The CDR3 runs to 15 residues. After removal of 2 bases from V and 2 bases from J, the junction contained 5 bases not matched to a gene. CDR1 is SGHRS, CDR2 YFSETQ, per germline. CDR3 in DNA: TGCGCCAGCAGCTTTGGGGACAGGGCCGCCTACGAGCAGTACTTC. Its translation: CASSFGDRAAYEQYF. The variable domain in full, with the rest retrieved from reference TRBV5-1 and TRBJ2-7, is KAGVTQTPRYLIKTRGQQVTLSCSPISGHRSVSWYQQTPGQGLQFLFEYFSETQRNKGNFPGRFSGRQFSNSRSEMNVSTLELGDSALYLCASSFGDRAAYEQYFGPGTRLTVT.